Each of the 6 T cell receptor beta chains below was sequenced from the same sample in a study of blood T cell repertoires in COVID-19. The table came from immunoSEQ multiplex PCR; TCRdb's copy has only in-frame clones and leaves some out. The sample consists of about 230,000 clones, roughly 86% of them appearing once. Sequences were obtained from PBMCs or T cells enriched from blood (not recorded which). Receptors originate from a woman younger than 45 with acute COVID-19.

The chain uses TRBV6-5 and TRBJ1-1; 10 bases match TRBD1. This CDR3 spans 16 amino acids. CDR1 is MNHEY and CDR2 is SVGAGI in the germline V gene. V was pared by 2 bases and J by 2 bases, with 5 bases of the junction left unmatched. This CDR3 reads CASSYGQGGGNTEAFF. The CDR3 nucleotides are TGTGCCAGCAGTTACGGACAGGGGGGAGGAAACACTGAAGCTTTCTTT.

This clone was detected only once. J is TRBJ2-1 and V is TRBV7-8; TRBD2 matches 9 bases. The CDR3 covers 16 residues. Germline V gives CDR1 SGHVS, CDR2 FQNEAQ. Trimming cost V 1 base and J 3 bases; bases outside gene matches: 4. CDR3 region: CASSLGVAGVYNEQFF. DNA for the CDR3: TGTGCCAGCAGCTTAGGGGTAGCGGGGGTCTACAATGAGCAGTTCTTC.

V is TRBV27 and J is TRBJ1-2; no reliable D call. In germline, CDR1 is MNHEY, CDR2 SMNVEV (reference sequence). This CDR3 has 13 amino acids. V gave up 8 bases and J gave up 1 base, with 11 bases separating them. The CDR3 nucleotides are TGTGCCAGCGGTCCGGGAGTTAACTATGGCTACACCTTC. It specifies CASGPGVNYGYTF.

This sequence joins TRBV28 and TRBJ2-2; TRBD1 matches at 7 bases. CDR3 length: 17 residues. Germline V gene sequence: CDR1 MDHEN, CDR2 SYDVKM. The V segment lost 5 bases and the J segment 4 bases; nucleotides outside the gene matches: 13. CDR3 loop: CASSPTGRRQGTGELFF. The CDR3 nucleotides are TGTGCCAGCAGTCCCACAGGTCGAAGACAGGGCACCGGGGAGCTGTTTTTT.

The V call is TRBV5-1, the J call TRBJ2-5; 12 nucleotides agree with TRBD2. V lost 0 bases to trimming and J lost 5 bases; unmatched junction nucleotides: 5. The CDR3 is 16 amino acids. Germline values: CDR1 SGHRS, CDR2 YFSETQ. CDR3 region: CASSLALAGGLETQYF. In DNA form, the CDR3 reads TGCGCCAGCAGCTTGGCGCTAGCGGGGGGGTTGGAGACCCAGTACTTC.

The chain carries TRBV30 and TRBJ1-2; TRBD1 matches 8 bases. Losses at the gene ends were 7 bases for V and 4 bases for J; bases not matched to a gene: 8. Germline V gene lookup returns CDR1 GTSNPN and CDR2 SVGIG (reference sequence). The CDR3 covers 13 residues. Here the CDR3 DNA reads TGTGCCTTATGGACAGGGTCGGGCTATGGCTACACCTTC. It yields the protein CALWTGSGYGYTF. Variable domain in full (rest from reference TRBV30 and TRBJ1-2): SQTIHQWPATLVQPVGSPLSLECTVEGTSNPNLYWYRQAAGRGLQLLFYSVGIGQISSEVPQNLSASRPQDRQFILSSKKLLLSDSGFYLCALWTGSGYGYTFGSGTRLTVV.